The 27 T cell receptor beta chains listed next were all sequenced from one sample in a study of identical twins. TCRdb fed the 5' RACE reads into MiXCR, producing one record per CDR3 protein. In the table there are about 470,000 distinct CDR3 sequences, roughly a quarter of which are singletons. These data were likewise used in another study, on T cells expressing NK-cell markers.

The sequencing input was CD4+ T cells sorted from blood. Receptors originate from a young woman in good health.

In this sample, this clonotype turned up a few times. The chain is built from TRBV5-1 and TRBJ2-5, with unresolved D. Germline CDR1 SGHRS, CDR2 YFSETQ. CDR3 length: 13 amino acids. With 1 base removed from V and 5 bases from J, the gap between germline ends came to 9 bases. As DNA, the CDR3 is TGCGCCAGCAGCTTGTTGGGGTTGGAGACCCAGTACTTC. Translated, it gives CASSLLGLETQYF.

This chain connects TRBV5-1 to TRBJ2-1, with 8 bases that match TRBD1. V dropped 2 bases and J dropped 9; count of bases not matched to a gene: 19. Germline V gene sequence: CDR1 SGHRS, CDR2 YFSETQ. CDR3 size: 18 residues. The CDR3, as DNA: TGCGCCAGCAGCTTATACAGGGGGAACGCGGTCCAAGTCACTGAGCAGTTCTTC. It specifies CASSLYRGNAVQVTEQFF.

There are a few counts of this clonotype. V usage is TRBV20-1 and J usage is TRBJ1-6; 8 nucleotides align to TRBD1. The germline V gene has CDR1 DFQATT and CDR2 SNEGSKA (reference sequence). V was clipped by 1 base and J by 7 bases; unmatched bases: 0. This CDR3 is built from 13 residues. CDR3 loop: CSARGTGNSPLHF. In nucleotides, the CDR3 is TGCAGTGCTAGAGGGACAGGGAATTCACCCCTCCACTTT.

This clonotype was seen more than once but under ten times. The CDR3: CASSTGSDTQYF. For the CDR3, the DNA is TGTGCCAGCAGTACAGGATCAGATACGCAGTATTTT. The chain couples TRBV6-5 to TRBJ2-3; perhaps TRBD1 as D (5 bases). The V end lost 5 bases, the J end lost 4 bases, and 7 bases lay between the germline ends. CDR1 and CDR2 (germline): MNHEY, SVGAGI. CDR3 length equals 12 residues.

The genes are TRBV6-1 and TRBJ2-1; 10 positions match TRBD2. CDR3 length equals 14 residues. V shed 6 bases and J 8 bases; nucleotides not matched to a gene: 7. Germline-derived CDR1 and CDR2 are MNHNS and SASEGT. The CDR3 loop is CASSRAGGADEQFF. For the CDR3, the DNA is TGTGCCAGCAGCCGAGCGGGGGGGGCGGATGAGCAGTTCTTC.

The chain recombines TRBV5-1 with TRBJ2-1; 10 nucleotides match TRBD2. J lost 5 bases, V lost 4 bases, and 6 bases had no gene match. Per the germline V gene, CDR1 is SGHRS and CDR2 is YFSETQ. The CDR3 runs 15 residues. The CDR3 reads CASSESGREDNEQFF. Here the CDR3 DNA reads TGCGCCAGCAGCGAAAGCGGGAGGGAGGACAATGAGCAGTTCTTC.

The chain carries TRBV20-1 and TRBJ2-7; D not resolved. Germline-derived CDR1 and CDR2 are DFQATT and SNEGSKA (reference sequence). The V end lost 3 bases, the J end lost 3 bases, and 12 bases lay between the germline ends. There are 13 residues in the CDR3. CDR3 loop: CSARKRVSYEQYF. CDR3 nucleotide sequence: TGCAGTGCTAGGAAAAGGGTGAGCTACGAGCAGTACTTC.

The CDR3 region has the DNA TGTGCCAGCAGTTTAAGGAATATAGACAATGAGCAGTTCTTC. This encodes CASSLRNIDNEQFF. The chain has TRBV12-3 or TRBV12-4 and TRBJ2-1; no reliable D call. Trimming removed 2 bases at V and 5 bases at J, with 10 bases between. This CDR3 has 14 amino acids.

This chain connects TRBV20-1 to TRBJ2-5; D is uncertain. The V gene's germline CDR1 is DFQATT and CDR2 SNEGSKA (reference sequence). The germline V and J ends were trimmed by 6 bases and 2 bases, with 10 bases remaining between them. The CDR3 spans 12 residues. The CDR3 DNA reads TGCAGTGCACCTCTAGGGCAAGAGACCCAGTACTTC. This gives the protein CSAPLGQETQYF.

The chain has TRBV18 and TRBJ2-5; D not certain. V was shortened by 4 bases and J by 4 bases, with 7 bases between the two germline ends. CDR3 length: 12 residues. Germline V gene lookup returns CDR1 KGHSH and CDR2 LQKENI. The CDR3 loop is CASSQGLETQYF. Here the CDR3 DNA reads TGTGCCAGCTCACAGGGTTTAGAGACCCAGTACTTC.

The V call is TRBV12-3 or TRBV12-4, the J call TRBJ1-1, with D tentatively TRBD1 (5 bases). The CDR3 extends over 17 amino acids. V lost 2 bases, J lost 0 bases, and 16 bases lay in between. The CDR3 reads CASSLYGGNRLNTEAFF. The DNA for the CDR3 is TGTGCCAGCAGTTTATACGGGGGGAACAGGTTGAACACTGAAGCTTTCTTT.

Here the CDR3 DNA reads TGTGCCAGCAGCTTAGTGAGTGTGGGCGAGCAGTACTTC. Its translation: CASSLVSVGEQYF. The chain recombines TRBV7-9 with TRBJ2-7; unclear D gene. The V gene lost 1 base and the J gene lost 6 bases, with 10 bases spanning the gap. In germline, CDR1 is SEHNR, CDR2 FQNEAQ (reference sequence). The CDR3 covers 13 residues.

A few counts support this clonotype. This chain uses TRBV6-1 with TRBJ2-1, with 9 bases aligning to TRBD1. Germline lookup yields CDR1 MNHNS and CDR2 SASEGT. This CDR3 has 14 residues. J was trimmed by 6 bases and V by 6 bases; bases with no gene match: 6. CDR3 DNA sequence: TGTGCCAGCAGCCGGGACAGGGTTACCAATGAGCAGTTCTTC. This codes for CASSRDRVTNEQFF.

This clonotype came up a few times. The chain links TRBV12-3 or TRBV12-4 to TRBJ1-5, with a weak D call TRBD1 (5 bases). The ends were cut back, 4 bases at V and 0 bases at J, with 10 bases in the middle. The CDR3 sequence is 15 residues long. In DNA, the CDR3 is TGTGCCAGCAGTTCCCAGGGATATAGCAATCAGCCCCAGCATTTT. Its protein product is CASSSQGYSNQPQHF.

The gene calls are TRBV20-1 and TRBJ1-2; weak D call: TRBD1 (6 bases). This CDR3 is 14 amino acids long. Germline V lookup: CDR1 DFQATT, CDR2 SNEGSKA (reference sequence). V was trimmed by 1 base and J by 4 bases, leaving 13 bases between them. The CDR3 sequence: CSARVGRGSYGYTF. CDR3 nucleotide sequence: TGCAGTGCTAGAGTTGGCAGGGGTAGCTATGGCTACACCTTC.

V usage is TRBV6-1 and J usage is TRBJ1-6, with 8 bases matching TRBD1. Germline CDR1 MNHNS, CDR2 SASEGT. After removal of 7 bases from V and 7 bases from J, the junction contained 6 bases not matched to a gene. The CDR3 is 14 residues long. Here the CDR3 DNA reads TGTGCCAGCACTACAACAGGGGGAAATTCACCCCTCCACTTT. Its translation is CASTTTGGNSPLHF.

The rearrangement uses TRBV12-3 or TRBV12-4 and TRBJ1-4; 7 nucleotides align to TRBD1. CDR3 length equals 15 residues. V was clipped by 1 base and J by 5 bases; unmatched bases: 4. CDR3 DNA: TGTGCCAGCAGTTTAGAGGGACAGCCCAATGAAAAACTGTTTTTT. Encoded protein: CASSLEGQPNEKLFF.

The chain uses TRBV10-3 and TRBJ2-7; TRBD1 aligns across 10 bases. This CDR3 comprises 13 residues. Germline trimming cut 10 bases from V and 4 bases from J; bases unmatched to any gene: 7. Germline V gene data show CDR1 as ENHRY and CDR2 as SYGVKD. CDR3 amino acids: CATSQGQGYEQYF. The CDR3 DNA reads TGTGCCACCTCCCAGGGACAGGGGTACGAGCAGTACTTC.

This rearrangement joins TRBV5-1 to TRBJ1-1, with TRBD1 matching 10 bases. Trimming removed 4 bases from V and 7 bases from J; junction bases left unmatched: 4. The CDR3 runs to 13 residues. The V gene's germline CDR1 is SGHRS and CDR2 YFSETQ. Written as DNA, the CDR3 is TGCGCCAGCAGCCCGGGGACAGGGGTTGAAGCTTTCTTT. It specifies CASSPGTGVEAFF.

This clonotype was detected once. This rearrangement joins TRBV27 to TRBJ2-7; 10 bases fit TRBD1. The V segment lost 5 bases and the J segment 3 bases; nucleotides outside the gene matches: 13. The CDR3 totals 17 residues. Germline V gives CDR1 MNHEY, CDR2 SMNVEV (reference sequence). DNA for the CDR3: TGTGCCAGCAGTCACCCAAGAGGGACAGGGGACATCTACGAGCAGTACTTC. Encoded protein: CASSHPRGTGDIYEQYF.

The chain recombines TRBV6-6 with TRBJ2-5; weak D call: TRBD1 (6 bases). The V gene's germline CDR1 is MNHNY and CDR2 SVGAGI (reference sequence). The CDR3 length is 13 residues. Trimming removed 2 bases from V and 9 bases from J, with 13 bases in between. CDR3 sequence (DNA): TGTGCCAGCAGTTACGGGCCCGCAGGGGCCCAGTACTTC. Protein product: CASSYGPAGAQYF.

The chain combines TRBV5-1 with TRBJ1-1; maybe TRBD1 (5 bases). Germline V gene sequence: CDR1 SGHRS, CDR2 YFSETQ. V lost 4 bases and J 4 bases, leaving 14 bases between the germline ends. This CDR3 is built from 14 residues. The CDR3 coding sequence is TGCGCCAGCAGCGTCAGGGACTGGAGCACTGAAGCTTTCTTT. Encoded protein: CASSVRDWSTEAFF.

A few counts support this clonotype. The chain uses TRBV5-1 and TRBJ1-1; D gene ambiguous. The V gene lost 7 bases and the J gene lost 0 bases, with 10 bases spanning the gap. The CDR3 is 13 amino acids. The germline gives CDR1 SGHRS, CDR2 YFSETQ. The CDR3 DNA follows: TGCGCCAGCTCCGAGCAGGTGAACACTGAAGCTTTCTTT. It translates to CASSEQVNTEAFF.

The DNA for the CDR3 is TGTGCCAGCAGCTCGATGGGGGGACAGCTTCAGCCCCAGCATTTT. This codes for CASSSMGGQLQPQHF. The chain carries TRBV7-2 and TRBJ1-5; 7 bases fit TRBD1. CDR1 and CDR2 from the germline V gene are SGHTA and FQGNSA. The CDR3 has 15 amino acids. The ends lost 4 bases at V and 6 bases at J; junction bases unmatched: 9.

The rearrangement links TRBV19 to TRBJ1-5; 7 bases are shared with TRBD1. The germline gives CDR1 LNHDA, CDR2 SQIVND (reference sequence). The CDR3 is 15 residues long. Trimming took 6 bases from V and 2 from J; bases not matched to a gene: 7. This chain's CDR3 is CASRGTGEGNQPQHF. The CDR3 region has the DNA TGTGCCAGTAGAGGTACAGGGGAAGGCAATCAGCCCCAGCATTTT.

In its sample, this clonotype was seen a few times. V and J are TRBV10-3 and TRBJ1-1; the D gene is possibly TRBD1 (6 bases). From germline, CDR1 is ENHRY and CDR2 SYGVKD. The V end lost 6 bases, the J end lost 5 bases, and 7 bases lay between the germline ends. This CDR3 is 11 amino acids long. The CDR3 sequence: CAIRGATEAFF. As DNA, the CDR3 is TGTGCCATCAGGGGGGCGACTGAAGCTTTCTTT.

This chain connects TRBV14 to TRBJ1-1; TRBD1 might be the D (6 bases). V lost 3 bases and J lost 3, with 14 bases in between. CDR3 length: 15 residues. Germline V gene data show CDR1 as SGHDN and CDR2 as FVKESK. Here the CDR3 reads CASSQSAGAYTEAFF. The CDR3 DNA is TGTGCCAGCAGCCAGAGTGCGGGGGCCTACACTGAAGCTTTCTTT.